The 23 T cell receptor beta chains given below trace back to one sample, sequenced in a study of vaccination effects on CD4 cells after COVID-19 (dated by TCRdb to between 2022 and 2023). The ViraFEST assay stimulated PBMC with viral peptide pools and then used TCR sequencing to identify antigen-specific CD4+ T cell clonotypes by expansion. After roughly 11 days of culture, CD4+ T cells were isolated with the EasySep CD4+ T cell isolation kit. Which antigens these TCRs recognize remains unknown. Library preparation used the immunoSEQ multiplex PCR assay. TCRdb retrieved this table from immuneACCESS and kept in-frame rearrangements only. Not all clones are present; in checked studies, unresolved V genes account for under half, and no reason is known for the remainder. The table for this sample lists some 15,000 clones; over 60% of them were counted only once. Of the sample, roughly 26% falls within the top ten clones.

Source: CD4+ T cells from PBMCs cultured with HCoV-229E spike peptides, taken before COVID-19 vaccination. The cell subset or site label corresponds to: HCoV-229E spike overlapping peptide pool stimulation. The receptor source for this set is a human donor who received a COVID-19 vaccine.

This chain joins TRBV11-2 and TRBJ2-7; no clear D. V was shortened by 0 bases and J by 5 bases, with 8 bases between the two germline ends. Germline-derived CDR1 and CDR2 are SGHAT and FQNNGV. The CDR3 is 13 residues long. The CDR3 here is CASSLEALNEQYF. DNA for the CDR3: TGTGCCAGCAGCTTAGAAGCGTTGAACGAGCAGTACTTC.

The chain is built from TRBV27 and TRBJ2-7; perhaps TRBD2 as D (6 bases). V lost 7 bases and J 6 bases, leaving 19 bases between the germline ends. Germline V gives CDR1 MNHEY, CDR2 SMNVEV (reference sequence). The CDR3 sequence is 14 residues long. CDR3: CASTPTSPPFEQYF. As DNA, the CDR3 is TGTGCCAGCACCCCGACTAGTCCCCCTTTCGAGCAGTACTTC.

This clone is a singleton in its sample. The chain combines TRBV2 with TRBJ1-4; D gene uncertain. The CDR3 has 15 residues. V lost 0 bases to trimming and J lost 4 bases, with 9 bases between them. CDR1 SNHLY and CDR2 FYNNEI come from the germline V gene. The CDR3 protein is CASSEALGRNEKLFF. CDR3 coding DNA: TGTGCCAGCAGTGAAGCGCTTGGGCGTAATGAAAAACTGTTTTTT.

The chain employs TRBV3-1 (or the pseudogene TRBV3-2) and TRBJ1-2, with 7 nucleotides matching TRBD1. The V gene's germline CDR1 is LGHDT and CDR2 YNNKEL (reference sequence). J gave up 2 bases and V 7 bases, and 7 bases lay outside the gene matches. The CDR3 contains 14 residues. CDR3 sequence reads: CASTTLTGNYGYTF. The DNA for the CDR3 is TGTGCCAGCACCACCCTGACAGGGAACTATGGCTACACCTTC.

The chain links TRBV5-4 to TRBJ2-2, with D perhaps TRBD2 (5 bases). The CDR3 sequence is 16 residues long. Germline values: CDR1 SGHNT, CDR2 YYREEE (reference sequence). V lost 0 bases, J lost 1 base, and 10 bases lay in between. As DNA, the CDR3 is TGTGCCAGCAGCTTGGGAGGCAGCGGGAACACCGGGGAGCTGTTTTTT. This encodes CASSLGGSGNTGELFF.

This chain uses TRBV30 with TRBJ1-5, with unresolved D. The CDR3 has 17 residues. V dropped 1 base and J dropped 0 bases, with 16 bases sitting between them. Germline CDR1 reads GTSNPN; CDR2 reads SVGIG (reference sequence). The CDR3 is CAWSAGRLADSNQPQHF. CDR3 DNA: TGTGCCTGGAGTGCAGGTCGGTTGGCCGATAGCAATCAGCCCCAGCATTTT.

Details on this clone: At one boundary the junction diverges from the germline segment, which might be a read error. The chain couples TRBV7-7 to TRBJ2-2; D ambiguous. The germline CDR1 and CDR2 sequences are SSHAT and FNYEAQ (reference sequence). The length of the CDR3 is 14 residues. The CDR3 DNA reads TGTGCTAGCAGCTTAGACGGGAACACCGGGGAGCTGTTTTTT. Its protein product is CASSLDGNTGELFF. The full variable domain, with the rest looked up from reference TRBV7-7 and TRBJ2-2, is GAGVSQSPRYKVTKRGQDVTLRCDPISSHATLYWYQQALGQGPEFLTYFNYEAQPDKSGLPSDRFSAERPEGSISTLTIQRTEQRDSAMYRCASSLDGNTGELFFGEGSRLTVL.

The chain employs TRBV7-9 and TRBJ2-3; D not certain. This CDR3 has 14 residues. The germline V gene has CDR1 SEHNR and CDR2 FQNEAQ (reference sequence). Trimming shortened V by 1 base and J by 9 bases, and 14 bases separated the two germline ends. CDR3 coding DNA: TGTGCCAGCAGCTTAGATCCGGCGTTAGGGACGCAGTATTTT. Amino acids: CASSLDPALGTQYF.

V is TRBV7-6 and J is TRBJ2-7, with 8 bases lining up with TRBD1. This CDR3 has 15 residues. The V gene end was trimmed by 1 base and the J gene end by 2 bases; junction bases not matched to a gene: 4. Germline values: CDR1 SGHVS, CDR2 FNYEAQ. CDR3: CASSLDGQGTYEQYF. The CDR3 DNA sequence: TGTGCCAGCAGCTTAGACGGACAGGGCACCTACGAGCAGTACTTC.

This chain uses TRBV14 with TRBJ1-6; 7 positions agree with TRBD1. There are 15 residues in the CDR3. V dropped 3 bases and J dropped 9; count of bases not matched to a gene: 8. CDR1 is SGHDN, CDR2 FVKESK, per germline. Written as DNA, the CDR3 is TGTGCCAGCAGCCATGACAGGGTCGGTTCTTCACCCCTCCACTTT. The encoded protein is CASSHDRVGSSPLHF. Complete variable domain (other parts from reference TRBV14 and TRBJ1-6): EAGVTQFPSHSVIEKGQTVTLRCDPISGHDNLYWYRRVMGKEIKFLLHFVKESKQDESGMPNNRFLAERTGGTYSTLKVQPAELEDSGVYFCASSHDRVGSSPLHFGNGTRLTVT.

The rearrangement uses TRBV7-9 and TRBJ1-1; D uncertain. Trimming pared 5 bases from V and 1 base from J, leaving 8 bases between. This CDR3 has 13 residues. Germline-derived CDR1 and CDR2 are SEHNR and FQNEAQ (reference sequence). CDR3 DNA: TGTGCCAGCAGCACGGACGGGAACACTGAAGCTTTCTTT. Its translation is CASSTDGNTEAFF.

The chain is built from TRBV18 and TRBJ1-2; no clear D. The CDR3 covers 13 residues. V gave up 4 bases and J gave up 3 bases, with 9 bases separating them. CDR1 is KGHSH and CDR2 is LQKENI in the germline V gene. The CDR3 region has the DNA TGTGCCAGCTCACAAGAACAACACTATGGCTACACCTTC. It yields the protein CASSQEQHYGYTF. The variable domain in full, completed from reference TRBV18 and TRBJ1-2, reads NAGVMQNPRHLVRRRGQEARLRCSPMKGHSHVYWYRQLPEEGLKFMVYLQKENIIDESGMPKERFSAEFPKEGPSILRIQQVVRGDSAAYFCASSQEQHYGYTFGSGTRLTVV.

The chain couples TRBV5-1 to TRBJ1-2; no firm D call. Germline values: CDR1 SGHRS, CDR2 YFSETQ. The CDR3 sequence is 13 residues long. Trimming cost V 4 bases and J 3 bases, with 10 bases left between them. The CDR3 loop reads CASSMSGDYGYTF. The CDR3 DNA sequence: TGCGCCAGCAGCATGAGCGGGGACTATGGCTACACCTTC.

The genes are TRBV7-2 and TRBJ2-7; no clear D gene. This CDR3 region has 13 residues. CDR1 and CDR2 from the germline V gene are SGHTA and FQGNSA. V lost 0 bases to trimming and J lost 2 bases, with 5 bases between them. For the CDR3, the DNA is TGTGCCAGCAGCTTAGCTGCGCCCTACGAGCAGTACTTC. Protein: CASSLAAPYEQYF.

This clone has a single count. The chain is built from TRBV24-1 and TRBJ2-3; D is undetermined. Deletions cut 0 bases from V and 5 bases from J, with 11 bases between. The CDR3 covers 15 residues. The germline gives CDR1 KGHDR, CDR2 SFDVKD. The CDR3, as DNA: TGTGCCACCAGTGATTTGTCGGGTCCGAAAGATACGCAGTATTTT. It translates to CATSDLSGPKDTQYF.

V and J are TRBV6-5 and TRBJ1-3; D unresolved. Trimming cost V 6 bases and J 0 bases, with 3 bases left between them. The germline CDR1 and CDR2 sequences are MNHEY and SVGAGI. There are 12 residues in the CDR3. CDR3 nucleotide sequence: TGTGCCAGCAGGGGCTCTGGAAACACCATATATTTT. It codes for CASRGSGNTIYF.

This sequence joins TRBV2 and TRBJ1-3; no firm D call. The V end was cut by 6 bases, the J end by 4 bases, with 16 bases between. The germline gives CDR1 SNHLY, CDR2 FYNNEI. The CDR3 covers 15 residues. CDR3 nucleotides: TGTGCCAGCAGCCTTGACGTTGGAAGCGGAAACACCATATATTTT. It encodes CASSLDVGSGNTIYF. The full variable domain, rest sourced from reference TRBV2 and TRBJ1-3, is EPEVTQTPSHQVTQMGQEVILRCVPISNHLYFYWYRQILGQKVEFLVSFYNNEISEKSEIFDDQFSVERPDGSNFTLKIRSTKLEDSAMYFCASSLDVGSGNTIYFGEGSWLTVV.

The chain employs TRBV7-8 and TRBJ2-3, with D possibly being TRBD1 or TRBD2 (5 bases each). Trimming stripped 5 bases from V and 0 bases from J, with 15 bases between. This CDR3 is 16 amino acids long. Germline V CDR1 and CDR2: SGHVS, FQNEAQ. CDR3 loop: CASSPPGPTSTDTQYF. In DNA, the CDR3 is TGTGCCAGCAGCCCTCCGGGGCCGACTAGCACAGATACGCAGTATTTT.

This clone was found once. V usage is TRBV4-1 and J usage is TRBJ2-1, with D possibly being TRBD2 (5 bases). This CDR3 contains 19 residues. The V gene lost 1 base and the J gene lost 0 bases, with 19 bases spanning the gap. Germline CDR1 reads MGHRA; CDR2 reads YSYEKL. The chain's CDR3 is CASSQGTSQRRHSYNEQFF. The CDR3 DNA reads as TGCGCCAGCAGCCAAGGTACCTCGCAGCGGAGACACTCCTACAATGAGCAGTTCTTC.

The CDR3: CASSLEPRDRDFFSNQPQHF. CDR3 nucleotide sequence: TGCGCCAGCAGCTTGGAGCCCCGGGACAGGGACTTCTTTAGCAATCAGCCCCAGCATTTT. This sequence joins TRBV5-1 and TRBJ1-5; TRBD1 agrees at 9 bases. The junction had 13 bases not matched to a gene; V was cut back by 0 bases and J by 0 bases. Looked up from germline, CDR1 is SGHRS and CDR2 is YFSETQ. The CDR3 extends over 20 amino acids.

The V call is TRBV5-1, the J call TRBJ1-3; D unresolved. This CDR3 comprises 15 residues. The V end lost 4 bases, the J end lost 4 bases, and 15 bases lay between the germline ends. Germline V gives CDR1 SGHRS, CDR2 YFSETQ. The DNA for the CDR3 is TGCGCCAGCAGCGAGGGAACAACTGGGGGAAACACCATATATTTT. Translated: CASSEGTTGGNTIYF.

This clone has only a few counts. The chain links TRBV5-1 to TRBJ1-3, with D perhaps matching TRBD1 (6 bases). Germline lookup yields CDR1 SGHRS and CDR2 YFSETQ. V lost 4 bases and J 0 bases, leaving 11 bases between the germline ends. This CDR3 has 15 amino acids. The CDR3 reads CASSLTGLSGNTIYF. CDR3 nucleotide sequence: TGCGCCAGCAGCCTAACAGGGCTCTCTGGAAACACCATATATTTT.

The chain is built from TRBV28 and TRBJ2-7, with D perhaps being TRBD1 or TRBD2 (5 bases each). V dropped 3 bases and J dropped 0 bases, with 12 bases sitting between them. Germline V gene data show CDR1 as MDHEN and CDR2 as SYDVKM. This CDR3 is 15 amino acids long. Here the CDR3 reads CASSFVWGRSYEQYF. Written as DNA, the CDR3 is TGTGCCAGCAGTTTTGTATGGGGACGCTCCTACGAGCAGTACTTC. Full variable domain (rest looked up from reference TRBV28 and TRBJ2-7): DVKVTQSSRYLVKRTGEKVFLECVQDMDHENMFWYRQDPGLGLRLIYFSYDVKMKEKGDIPEGYSVSREKKERFSLILESASTNQTSMYLCASSFVWGRSYEQYFGPGTRLTVT.